This TCR beta chain is drawn from a study of cytomegalovirus exposure and HLA in healthy donors. Study-wide results and limits: Exclusion as indistinguishable affected some V segments, including TRBV6-2 and TRBV6-3. Among TCR beta chains, those listed as cytomegalovirus-associated numbered around 180. According to reports, the classifier identified cytomegalovirus status with high specificity and sensitivity. Later analysis identified a missense DCLRE1C variant that was linked to TCR beta V- and J-gene trimming.

The CDR3 spans 15 residues. Trimming cost V 0 bases and J 4 bases; bases outside gene matches: 4. Germline CDR1 and CDR2: LGHNA and YSLEER. In the case of this clone: Its specificity is unknown.

13 Jbeta primers and 60 Vbeta primers were used for the PCR. The assay was immunoSEQ multiplex PCR, and TCRdb's table has in-frame clones only and misses some. The sample consists of approximately 110,000 clones, 65% to 75% of them appearing once. The material sequenced was PBMCs. The receptor comes from a man aged 25-40 years in good health and CMV-seropositive. This sequence joins TRBV4-3 and TRBJ2-7; TRBD1 agrees at 9 bases. Here the CDR3 reads CASSQDSDRGYEQYF. The CDR3 coding sequence is TGCGCCAGCAGCCAAGATTCGGACAGGGGTTACGAGCAGTACTTC.